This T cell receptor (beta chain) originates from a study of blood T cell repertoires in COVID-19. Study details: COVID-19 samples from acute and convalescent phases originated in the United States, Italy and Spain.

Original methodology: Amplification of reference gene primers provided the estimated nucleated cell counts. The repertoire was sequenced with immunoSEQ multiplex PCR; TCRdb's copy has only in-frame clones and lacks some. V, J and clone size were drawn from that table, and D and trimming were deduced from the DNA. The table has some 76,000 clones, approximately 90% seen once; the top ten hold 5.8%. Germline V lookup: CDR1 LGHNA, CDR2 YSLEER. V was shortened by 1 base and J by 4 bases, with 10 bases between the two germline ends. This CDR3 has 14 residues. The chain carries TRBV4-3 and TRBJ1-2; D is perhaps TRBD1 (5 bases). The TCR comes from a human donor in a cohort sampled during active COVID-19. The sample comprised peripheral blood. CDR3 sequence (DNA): TGCGCCAGCAGCCAAGTGCGGGACGGCTATGGCTACACCTTC. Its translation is CASSQVRDGYGYTF.